The present entry profiles one TCR beta chain with its context. PCR amplification relied on 60 Vbeta primers (plus 13 Jbeta primers). Measured with immunoSEQ multiplex PCR; TCRdb has only the in-frame clones, and not every one. The sample consists of some 120,000 clones, 80% to 90% of them appearing once. Germline values: CDR1 SGHVS, CDR2 FQNEAQ. CDR3 length: 11 amino acids. Deletions cut 3 bases from V and 7 bases from J, with 4 bases between. These data come from a study of cytomegalovirus exposure and HLA in healthy donors. The chain carries TRBV7-8 and TRBJ2-4; no clear D gene. The receptor comes from a middle-aged woman in good health and CMV-seropositive. Source material: PBMCs. The CDR3 loop reads CASSLGNIQYF. The CDR3 region has the DNA TGTGCCAGCAGCTTGGGCAACATTCAGTACTTC.